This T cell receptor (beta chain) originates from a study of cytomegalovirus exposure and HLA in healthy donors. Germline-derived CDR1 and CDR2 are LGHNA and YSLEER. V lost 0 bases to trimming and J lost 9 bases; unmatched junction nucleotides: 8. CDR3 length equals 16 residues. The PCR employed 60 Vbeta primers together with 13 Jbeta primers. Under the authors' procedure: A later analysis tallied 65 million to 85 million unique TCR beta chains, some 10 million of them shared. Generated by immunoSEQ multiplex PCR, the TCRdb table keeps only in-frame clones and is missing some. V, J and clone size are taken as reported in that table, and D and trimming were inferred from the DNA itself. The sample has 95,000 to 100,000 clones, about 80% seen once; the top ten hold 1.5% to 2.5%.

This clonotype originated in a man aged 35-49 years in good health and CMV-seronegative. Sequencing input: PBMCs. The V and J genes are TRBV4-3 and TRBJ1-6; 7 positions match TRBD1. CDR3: CASSQDLGDSGSPLHF. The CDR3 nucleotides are TGCGCCAGCAGCCAAGATCTAGGGGACAGTGGTTCACCCCTCCACTTT.